The TCR beta chain described here comes from a study of T cell repertoires in cytomegalovirus infection. Study summary: CMV infection plus the matching HLA type was flagged by public TCR beta signatures.

A single record per CDR3 protein comes from TCRdb applying MiXCR to the reads. The sample lists about 450,000 distinct CDR3 sequences; around 32% were seen once. With regard to this clonotype: Its target is not known.

Study results and caveats: Cumulative frequency of public TCR beta families picked out carriers of CMV plus the relevant HLA. The study found HLA-C-restricted CMV-specific TCR beta clonotypes dominating the ex vivo response.

This CDR3 is built from 17 residues. In germline, CDR1 is ENHRY, CDR2 SYGVKD. Germline trimming cut 7 bases from V and 5 bases from J; bases unmatched to any gene: 13. The sample comprised PBMCs. This sequence originates from a human donor in good health (CMV status not recorded). Some clones in this sample may be carry-over from other donors' samples. The chain has TRBV10-3 and TRBJ2-1; 11 nucleotides agree with TRBD2. The CDR3 loop reads CAIKARTGLAENNEQFF. The CDR3 DNA is TGTGCCATCAAGGCCCGGACGGGACTAGCGGAAAACAATGAGCAGTTCTTC.